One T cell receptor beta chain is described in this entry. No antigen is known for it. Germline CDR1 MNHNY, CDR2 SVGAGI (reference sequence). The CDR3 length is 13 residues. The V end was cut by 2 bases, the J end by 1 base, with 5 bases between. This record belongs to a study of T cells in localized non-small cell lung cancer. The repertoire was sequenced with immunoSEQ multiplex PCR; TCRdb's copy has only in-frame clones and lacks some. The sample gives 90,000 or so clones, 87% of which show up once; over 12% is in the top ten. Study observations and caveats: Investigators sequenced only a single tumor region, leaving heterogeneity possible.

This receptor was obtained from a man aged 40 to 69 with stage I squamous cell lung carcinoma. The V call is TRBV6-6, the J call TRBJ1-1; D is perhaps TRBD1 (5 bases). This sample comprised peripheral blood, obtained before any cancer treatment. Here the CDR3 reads CASSYGGNTEAFF. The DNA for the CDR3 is TGTGCCAGCAGTTACGGGGGGAACACTGAAGCTTTCTTT.